One sample yielded the 30 T cell receptor beta chains listed below, sequenced in a study of cytomegalovirus exposure and HLA in healthy donors. PCR amplification relied on 60 Vbeta primers (plus 13 Jbeta primers). Some clones are missing from TCRdb's copy, which holds only in-frame ones; the method was immunoSEQ multiplex PCR. Of about 140,000 clones in the sample, approximately 71% were seen once. The sequenced material came from PBMCs. Source of these receptors: a man aged 25-45 years in good health and CMV-seronegative.

This rearrangement joins TRBV6-1 to TRBJ2-7, with no clear D. There are 15 residues in the CDR3. The ends were cut back, 0 bases at V and 4 bases at J, with 13 bases in the middle. Germline loops: CDR1 MNHNS, CDR2 SASEGT. CDR3 loop: CASSEAGTESYEQYF. As DNA, the CDR3 is TGTGCCAGCAGTGAAGCCGGAACAGAGAGTTACGAGCAGTACTTC.

CDR3 nucleotides: TGCAGCGTTGATTGGCTCGACAGCTTAGAGGAGGAGACCCAGTACTTC. Amino acid sequence: CSVDWLDSLEEETQYF. This rearrangement joins TRBV29-1 to TRBJ2-5; TRBD1 might be the D (5 bases). Trimming stripped 3 bases from V and 5 bases from J, with 22 bases between. Germline CDR1 and CDR2: SQVTM and ANQGSEA. The CDR3 is 16 residues long. The full variable domain, in which reference TRBV29-1 and TRBJ2-5 provide the parts outside the CDR3, is SAVISQKPSRDICQRGTSLTIQCQVDSQVTMMFWYRQQPGQSLTLIATANQGSEATYESGFVIDKFPISRPNLTFSTLTVSNMSPEDSSIYLCSVDWLDSLEEETQYFGPGTRLLVL.

This clone appeared a few times. The chain links TRBV9 to TRBJ2-3; 13 bases are a match to TRBD2. Trimming removed 0 bases from V and 3 bases from J; junction bases left unmatched: 7. This CDR3 is built from 18 residues. The V gene's germline CDR1 is SGDLS and CDR2 YYNGEE. DNA for the CDR3: TGTGCCAGCAGCGTAGGAGGACTAGCGGGAGTCTCTACAGATACGCAGTATTTT. Amino acid sequence: CASSVGGLAGVSTDTQYF.

This chain joins TRBV10-1 and TRBJ2-7; TRBD2 aligns across 8 bases. V dropped 5 bases and J dropped 5; count of bases not matched to a gene: 8. CDR1 WNHNN and CDR2 SYGVQD come from the germline V gene (reference sequence). The CDR3 covers 14 residues. The CDR3 nucleotides read TGCGCCAGCAGTACCAGCGGGAGCGCCCACGAGCAGTACTTC. Protein: CASSTSGSAHEQYF.

The chain links TRBV4-1 to TRBJ1-1, with 10 nucleotides matching TRBD1. Germline V lookup: CDR1 MGHRA, CDR2 YSYEKL. The ends lost 6 bases at V and 3 bases at J; junction bases unmatched: 1. This CDR3 spans 13 amino acids. The CDR3 DNA reads TGCGCCAGCAGGGGACAGGGGTACACTGAAGCTTTCTTT. This gives the protein CASRGQGYTEAFF.

The V gene is TRBV9, the J gene TRBJ2-3; 9 bases match TRBD2. The CDR3 runs to 16 residues. Germline CDR1 reads SGDLS; CDR2 reads YYNGEE. Trimming cost V 0 bases and J 5 bases; bases outside gene matches: 7. The CDR3 DNA reads as TGTGCCAGCAGCGTAGTGGCTAGCGGGATGGGAGATACGCAGTATTTT. Its protein is CASSVVASGMGDTQYF.

The chain has TRBV18 and TRBJ2-5; 10 bases align to TRBD1. Germline CDR1 and CDR2: KGHSH and LQKENI. The CDR3 length is 17 residues. V shed 4 bases, J shed 0 bases, and the junction held 8 bases outside the gene matches. The CDR3 loop is CASSLPADRGYQETQYF. The CDR3 DNA reads TGTGCCAGCTCACTCCCGGCGGACAGGGGGTACCAAGAGACCCAGTACTTC.

The chain joins TRBV6-5 to TRBJ2-5; the D gene is possibly TRBD1 (6 bases). V dropped 6 bases and J dropped 7 bases, with 12 bases sitting between them. Germline V gene data show CDR1 as MNHEY and CDR2 as SVGAGI. There are 12 residues in the CDR3. The CDR3 DNA follows: TGTGCCAGCAGGACAGGTGAAGGGACCCAGTACTTC. Its translation: CASRTGEGTQYF.

CDR3 in DNA: TGTGCCAGCAGCTTGGCAGGACTAGCGAATTCCTACGAGCAGTACTTC. This encodes CASSLAGLANSYEQYF. The V gene is TRBV5-5, the J gene TRBJ2-7, with 9 bases lining up with TRBD2. J lost 1 base, V lost 0 bases, and 5 bases had no gene match. Germline V lookup: CDR1 SGHKS, CDR2 YYEKEE (reference sequence). The CDR3 is made up of 16 amino acids.

The DNA for the CDR3 is TGTGCCAGCAGCTCCCCGGGGGCCTACGAGCAGTACTTC. This codes for CASSSPGAYEQYF. This chain uses TRBV7-9 with TRBJ2-7; D is possibly TRBD2 (6 bases). The CDR3 is made up of 13 amino acids. V gave up 4 bases and J gave up 2 bases, with 9 bases separating them. The germline V gene has CDR1 SEHNR and CDR2 FQNEAQ (reference sequence).

This clone came up a few times. The V call is TRBV4-1, the J call TRBJ2-2; 9 bases are a match to TRBD1. V was clipped by 4 bases and J by 3 bases; unmatched bases: 12. The CDR3 contains 18 residues. Germline CDR1 reads MGHRA; CDR2 reads YSYEKL. CDR3 in DNA: TGCGCCAGCAGCCCAAGGGGGAACAGGGGGCTAGACACCGGGGAGCTGTTTTTT. As protein: CASSPRGNRGLDTGELFF.

This chain uses TRBV11-2 with TRBJ1-4, with 10 bases fitting TRBD1. The V segment lost 5 bases and the J segment 8 bases; nucleotides outside the gene matches: 8. Germline V gene data show CDR1 as SGHAT and CDR2 as FQNNGV. CDR3 length equals 15 residues. The CDR3 region has the DNA TGTGCCAGCAGCCCGACCGGGACAGGGGAGGAAAAACTGTTTTTT. Residues: CASSPTGTGEEKLFF. Using reference TRBV11-2 and TRBJ1-4 for the parts outside the CDR3, the full variable domain is EAGVAQSPRYKIIEKRQSVAFWCNPISGHATLYWYQQILGQGPKLLIQFQNNGVVDDSQLPKDRFSAERLKGVDSTLKIQPAKLEDSAVYLCASSPTGTGEEKLFFGSGTQLSVL.

Only a few counts were recorded for this clone. The CDR3 coding sequence is TGTGCCAGCAGCTTAGGACTAGCGGTCGCGAACACCGGGGAGCTGTTTTTT. Its translation: CASSLGLAVANTGELFF. The chain has TRBV11-1 and TRBJ2-2; 9 positions match TRBD2. V was clipped by 1 base and J by 0 bases; unmatched bases: 3. This CDR3 contains 17 residues. CDR1 is SGHAT, CDR2 FQDESV, per germline (reference sequence).

The table lists this clone with a count of one. The chain is built from TRBV1 and TRBJ1-1; the D call in the table, TRBD1, was not verified against the DNA. TRBV1 represents a pseudogene. CDR3 size: 18 residues. The CDR3 protein is CTSSLPKGQGRSNTEAFF. The CDR3 nucleotides read TGCACCAGCAGCCTACCCAAAGGTCAGGGTCGGTCGAACACTGAAGCTTTCTTT.

Regarding this clone: The same CDR3 also results from other DNA sequences found in this sample. This chain connects TRBV5-1 to TRBJ2-3; 12 nucleotides match TRBD2. The V segment lost 4 bases and the J segment 0 bases; nucleotides outside the gene matches: 3. This CDR3 has 16 residues. Germline loops: CDR1 SGHRS, CDR2 YFSETQ. The CDR3 protein is CASSLGTSGSTDTQYF. CDR3 nucleotide sequence: TGCGCCAGCAGCCTCGGGACTAGCGGGAGCACAGATACGCAGTATTTT.

This clone is a singleton in its sample. V and J are TRBV10-3 and TRBJ2-3; 9 bases fit TRBD2. Germline V CDR1 and CDR2: ENHRY, SYGVKD. Germline trimming cut 7 bases from V and 1 base from J; bases unmatched to any gene: 6. This CDR3 is built from 15 residues. CDR3 in DNA: TGTGCCATCAACGGAGCGGGAGGCGGCACAGATACGCAGTATTTT. The encoded protein is CAINGAGGGTDTQYF.

This chain connects TRBV10-2 to TRBJ2-5, with a weak D call TRBD1 (6 bases). Trimming took off 6 bases at V and 2 bases at J, with 13 bases between the two ends. The CDR3 spans 14 residues. CDR1 and CDR2 from the germline V gene are WSHSY and SAAADI. The CDR3 reads CASRFHRVQETQYF. CDR3 in DNA: TGCGCCAGCAGGTTTCACAGGGTTCAAGAGACCCAGTACTTC.

The chain has TRBV28 and TRBJ1-1; weak D call: TRBD1 (6 bases). The CDR3 length is 15 residues. Germline V gene lookup returns CDR1 MDHEN and CDR2 SYDVKM. V lost 0 bases and J lost 5, with 13 bases in between. The DNA for the CDR3 is TGTGCCAGCAGTTTATGGGGGGCGCGCTGGACTGAAGCTTTCTTT. It encodes CASSLWGARWTEAFF. The full variable domain, with the rest looked up from reference TRBV28 and TRBJ1-1, is DVKVTQSSRYLVKRTGEKVFLECVQDMDHENMFWYRQDPGLGLRLIYFSYDVKMKEKGDIPEGYSVSREKKERFSLILESASTNQTSMYLCASSLWGARWTEAFFGQGTRLTVV.

This chain joins TRBV21-1 and TRBJ1-3; TRBD1, the table's D call, was not compared with the DNA. TRBV21-1 is tagged as a pseudogene. There are 16 residues in the CDR3. The CDR3 loop reads CASRRPGQADGNTIYF. CDR3 bases: TGTGCCAGCAGACGCCCCGGACAGGCTGATGGAAACACCATATATTTT.

Remarks on this clone: At the DNA level, this CDR3 is encoded by other sequences in the same sample as well. DNA of the CDR3: TGTGCCAGCAGTTACGGGGGGGGCTTGAACACTGAAGCTTTCTTT. Protein product: CASSYGGGLNTEAFF. The gene calls are TRBV6-5 and TRBJ1-1; D is perhaps TRBD1 (6 bases). The CDR3 sequence is 15 residues long. The germline CDR1 and CDR2 sequences are MNHEY and SVGAGI. V was cut by 2 bases and J by 0 bases, with 10 bases left in between.

The genes are TRBV6-1 and TRBJ2-2, with D unresolved. The CDR3 loop spans 14 amino acids. Germline loops: CDR1 MNHNS, CDR2 SASEGT. V gave up 7 bases and J gave up 3 bases, with 12 bases separating them. This chain's CDR3 is CASKEQIDTGELFF. The DNA of the CDR3 is TGTGCCAGCAAAGAACAGATAGACACCGGGGAGCTGTTTTTT.

This clone was counted only a few times. This sequence joins TRBV18 and TRBJ2-7, with D possibly being TRBD1 (6 bases). The V end was cut by 3 bases, the J end by 6 bases, with 15 bases between. The V gene's germline CDR1 is KGHSH and CDR2 LQKENI. The CDR3 contains 14 residues. CDR3 DNA: TGTGCCAGCTCACCGGAGAATGGGGGCGGCGAGCAGTACTTC. Translated, it gives CASSPENGGGEQYF.

V and J are TRBV9 and TRBJ2-1; 11 bases align to TRBD2. The CDR3 runs to 15 residues. Germline lookup yields CDR1 SGDLS and CDR2 YYNGEE. The trim removed 3 bases at V and 4 bases at J, leaving 3 bases unmatched. The CDR3 DNA reads as TGTGCCAGCAGCGCCGGGACTAGCGGATACAATGAGCAGTTCTTC. Its translation: CASSAGTSGYNEQFF. Supplemented by reference TRBV9 and TRBJ2-1, the full variable domain reads DSGVTQTPKHLITATGQRVTLRCSPRSGDLSVYWYQQSLDQGLQFLIQYYNGEERAKGNILERFSAQQFPDLHSELNLSSLELGDSALYFCASSAGTSGYNEQFFGPGTRLTVL.

The J gene is TRBJ2-4, the V gene TRBV19; the D gene is possibly TRBD1 (5 bases). The CDR3 length is 14 residues. The V end lost 3 bases, the J end lost 6 bases, and 12 bases lay between the germline ends. CDR1 and CDR2 (germline): LNHDA, SQIVND (reference sequence). For the CDR3, the DNA is TGTGCCAGTAGTATCAAAGGGGTGGGAAACATTCAGTACTTC. Translating it yields CASSIKGVGNIQYF.

The chain has TRBV9 and TRBJ2-2; D gene unclear. The V and J ends lost 2 bases and 7 bases respectively, with 12 bases between them. The CDR3 consists of 14 residues. Germline CDR1 reads SGDLS; CDR2 reads YYNGEE. CDR3 in amino acids: CASSVSILNGELFF. In DNA, the CDR3 is TGTGCCAGCAGCGTTTCGATACTAAACGGGGAGCTGTTTTTT.

V usage is TRBV5-1 and J usage is TRBJ2-5; 10 bases fit TRBD1. V trimming: 1 base; J trimming: 5 bases; junction bases outside the gene matches: 5. The CDR3 consists of 15 residues. The germline gives CDR1 SGHRS, CDR2 YFSETQ. DNA for the CDR3: TGCGCCAGCAGCTTGTGGACAGGGGGTGGCGAGACCCAGTACTTC. The encoded protein is CASSLWTGGGETQYF.

This rearrangement joins TRBV18 to TRBJ2-5; tentatively, D is TRBD1 (6 bases). CDR1 and CDR2 (germline): KGHSH, LQKENI. The ends were cut back, 2 bases at V and 4 bases at J, with 11 bases in the middle. This CDR3 region has 14 residues. The CDR3 region has the DNA TGTGCCAGCTCACCAGAAGACAGGACAGAGACCCAGTACTTC. This codes for CASSPEDRTETQYF.

V is TRBV30 and J is TRBJ2-7; D is possibly TRBD2 (6 bases). V was pared by 6 bases and J by 1 base, with 7 bases between. Germline lookup yields CDR1 GTSNPN and CDR2 SVGIG (reference sequence). The CDR3 loop spans 11 amino acids. The CDR3 region is CACGGSYEQYF. The CDR3 DNA reads TGTGCCTGCGGGGGATCCTACGAGCAGTACTTC.

CDR3 DNA: TGCGCCAGCAGCTTGGCCGGGACAGATTTCAATGAGCAGTTCTTC. Encoded protein: CASSLAGTDFNEQFF. This rearrangement joins TRBV5-1 to TRBJ2-1; the match to TRBD1 covers 7 bases. CDR1 is SGHRS, CDR2 YFSETQ, per germline. This CDR3 is built from 15 residues. V gave up 0 bases and J gave up 6 bases; unmatched junction bases: 6.

The chain carries TRBV6-6 and TRBJ2-2; TRBD1 might be the D (5 bases). The CDR3 sequence is 13 residues long. V lost 6 bases and J lost 6, with 11 bases in between. Germline V gene lookup returns CDR1 MNHNY and CDR2 SVGAGI (reference sequence). CDR3 sequence: CASRQAGPGELFF. The DNA of the CDR3 is TGTGCCAGCAGGCAGGCAGGGCCCGGGGAGCTGTTTTTT.